Following are 27 T cell receptor beta chains from one sample sequenced in a study of blood T cell repertoires in COVID-19. Sequenced by immunoSEQ multiplex PCR; TCRdb stores in-frame clones only, minus some. The table lists more than 150,000 clones, roughly three quarters of them singletons. Sequencing used peripheral blood. These receptors all stem from a man in his 60s with active or convalescent COVID-19.

The V and J genes are TRBV7-6 and TRBJ2-2; 8 bases are a match to TRBD2. V dropped 4 bases and J dropped 4; count of bases not matched to a gene: 11. CDR3 length: 17 amino acids. Germline CDR1 and CDR2: SGHVS and FNYEAQ. CDR3 DNA sequence: TGTGCCAGCAGCTCCCCTAGACTAGCGCAAATCACCGGGGAGCTGTTTTTT. This encodes CASSSPRLAQITGELFF.

The chain recombines TRBV14 with TRBJ2-3; perhaps TRBD1 as D (5 bases). Germline CDR1 and CDR2: SGHDN and FVKESK. The CDR3 runs 17 residues. V lost 2 bases and J lost 1, with 16 bases in between. The CDR3 loop reads CASSQRRGLDGTDTQYF. The CDR3 region has the DNA TGTGCCAGCAGCCAAAGAAGGGGCCTAGACGGCACAGATACGCAGTATTTT.

There are a few counts of this clone. The V and J genes are TRBV18 and TRBJ1-5; D remains ambiguous. CDR1 is KGHSH, CDR2 LQKENI, per germline. V was trimmed by 2 bases and J by 2 bases, leaving 13 bases between them. The CDR3 covers 16 residues. The CDR3 nucleotides read TGTGCCAGCTCACCATGGTCCGGGGATGGCAATCAGCCCCAGCATTTT. Amino acids: CASSPWSGDGNQPQHF.

This sequence joins TRBV19 and TRBJ2-3, with a weak D call TRBD2 (6 bases). Per germline, CDR1 LNHDA and CDR2 SQIVND (reference sequence). The V end lost 4 bases, the J end lost 0 bases, and 11 bases lay between the germline ends. The CDR3 has 15 amino acids. The CDR3 DNA reads TGTGCCAGTAGTAAGGGACTCGCTAGCACAGATACGCAGTATTTT. It translates to CASSKGLASTDTQYF.

The chain links TRBV11-2 to TRBJ2-1; 9 nucleotides align to TRBD2. With V trimmed by 5 bases and J by 9 bases, 11 bases remained unmatched. Germline V lookup: CDR1 SGHAT, CDR2 FQNNGV. The CDR3 is 15 residues long. The CDR3 coding sequence is TGTGCCAGCAGCCTGGGGGAAATTAGCGGGAGTGAGCAGTTCTTC. Its translation is CASSLGEISGSEQFF.

The CDR3 bases are TGCGCCAGCACCCGACAGGGTAGAGCAGAGGAGACCCAGTACTTC. Translated: CASTRQGRAEETQYF. The chain couples TRBV5-1 to TRBJ2-5; the match to TRBD1 covers 7 bases. Germline V CDR1 and CDR2: SGHRS, YFSETQ. The V and J ends lost 6 bases and 5 bases, in that order; junction bases with no gene match: 13. This CDR3 is built from 15 residues.

The chain has TRBV10-3 and TRBJ1-3; no firm D call. Trimming took 7 bases from V and 4 from J, leaving 5 bases between them. Per germline, CDR1 ENHRY and CDR2 SYGVKD. This CDR3 has 11 amino acids. CDR3 region: CAIIRGNTIYF. In DNA, the CDR3 is TGTGCCATCATTCGGGGAAACACCATATATTTT.

The chain is built from TRBV6-5 and TRBJ1-1, with D perhaps matching TRBD1 (5 bases). CDR1 and CDR2 (germline): MNHEY, SVGAGI. The CDR3 totals 13 residues. Trimming removed 7 bases from V and 8 bases from J, with 17 bases in between. The DNA of the CDR3 is TGTGCCAGCAAGGTGACAGACTTCACCGAAGCTTTCTTT. Translation gives CASKVTDFTEAFF.

There are many counts of this clone. J is TRBJ2-5 and V is TRBV5-4; tentatively, D is TRBD2 (5 bases). With 2 bases removed from V and 7 bases from J, the gap between germline ends came to 18 bases. Germline CDR1 reads SGHNT; CDR2 reads YYREEE (reference sequence). This CDR3 has 15 residues. The CDR3 DNA is TGTGCCAGCAGCTTTTCACCAACCCACGAGGGGACCCAGTACTTC. This gives the protein CASSFSPTHEGTQYF.

The chain joins TRBV18 to TRBJ2-3; D is uncertain. CDR1 and CDR2 from the germline V gene are KGHSH and LQKENI. V was shortened by 2 bases and J by 4 bases, with 7 bases between the two germline ends. The CDR3 totals 13 residues. The CDR3: CASSPGGADTQYF. CDR3 nucleotide sequence: TGTGCCAGCTCACCAGGCGGCGCAGATACGCAGTATTTT.

The rearrangement joins TRBV7-3 to TRBJ2-2; D is undetermined. Germline assignment: CDR1 SGHTA and CDR2 FQGTGA. CDR3 length equals 15 residues. V dropped 5 bases and J dropped 1 base, with 11 bases sitting between them. This CDR3 is CASSPLTGNTGELFF. The CDR3 bases are TGTGCCAGCAGCCCCCTCACGGGGAACACCGGGGAGCTGTTTTTT.

This chain links TRBV4-2 with TRBJ2-1, with 8 bases matching TRBD2. This CDR3 region has 16 residues. Germline V gene sequence: CDR1 LGHNA, CDR2 YNFKEQ. V gave up 0 bases and J gave up 2 bases; unmatched junction bases: 3. The CDR3 nucleotides read TGTGCCAGCAGCCAAGATAGAGCGGGGGCCTACAATGAGCAGTTCTTC. Translating gives CASSQDRAGAYNEQFF.

The chain carries TRBV5-1 and TRBJ2-7, with D perhaps TRBD2 (5 bases). There are 14 residues in the CDR3. CDR1 and CDR2 (germline): SGHRS, YFSETQ. Deletions cut 0 bases from V and 0 bases from J, with 7 bases between. The CDR3 DNA is TGCGCCAGCAGCTTGGGTAGCGTCTCCTACGAGCAGTACTTC. Its translation: CASSLGSVSYEQYF.

In its sample, this clone was seen a few times. The chain's CDR3 is CASSLARRDSPLHF. The CDR3 nucleotides are TGTGCCAGCAGCTTAGCGCGGCGGGATTCACCCCTCCACTTT. This sequence joins TRBV7-9 and TRBJ1-6, with unresolved D. Deletions cut 0 bases from V and 8 bases from J, with 8 bases between. Germline CDR1 reads SEHNR; CDR2 reads FQNEAQ (reference sequence). The CDR3 has 14 amino acids.

The chain recombines TRBV28 with TRBJ1-1, with a weak D call TRBD1 (5 bases). The germline V gene encodes CDR1 MDHEN and CDR2 SYDVKM. The CDR3 consists of 16 residues. Deletions cut 6 bases from V and 0 bases from J, with 17 bases between. DNA of the CDR3: TGTGCCAGCAGCCAACCAGACGGGGGGATGAACACTGAAGCTTTCTTT. Translating it yields CASSQPDGGMNTEAFF.

The rearrangement links TRBV6-4 to TRBJ2-7; 8 bases are a match to TRBD1. Germline values: CDR1 MRHNA, CDR2 SNTAGT. With 2 bases clipped from V and 4 bases from J, the junction kept 19 bases outside the gene matches. The CDR3 runs 19 residues. For the CDR3, the DNA is TGTGCCAGCAGTGACGGGAAATCGGGAAGGGCAGGGGGCGCGTACGAGCAGTACTTC. This translates into CASSDGKSGRAGGAYEQYF.

The sample holds a few counts of this clone. The chain has TRBV6-5 and TRBJ2-7; the match to TRBD2 covers 7 bases. The CDR3 consists of 14 residues. V lost 4 bases, J lost 0 bases, and 3 bases stayed unmatched. Germline V gene sequence: CDR1 MNHEY, CDR2 SVGAGI. The CDR3 DNA is TGTGCCAGCAGTTGGGCGGGAGCCTCCTACGAGCAGTACTTC. It encodes CASSWAGASYEQYF.

J is TRBJ1-3 and V is TRBV15, with 7 bases aligning to TRBD1. The V segment lost 8 bases and the J segment 2 bases; nucleotides outside the gene matches: 9. The V gene's germline CDR1 is LNHNV and CDR2 YYDKDF (reference sequence). The CDR3 sequence is 15 residues long. In DNA form, the CDR3 reads TGTGCCACCGGTTACTACAGGGGTCCTGGAAACACCATATATTTT. It is translated as CATGYYRGPGNTIYF.

V and J are TRBV28 and TRBJ2-2; possible D gene TRBD2, 6 bases. This CDR3 spans 15 amino acids. Trimming stripped 4 bases from V and 2 bases from J, with 11 bases between. Per the germline V gene, CDR1 is MDHEN and CDR2 is SYDVKM. The CDR3 spells CASSSGSLNTGELFF. The CDR3 DNA reads as TGTGCCAGCAGTTCCGGGAGTCTTAACACCGGGGAGCTGTTTTTT.

The V and J genes are TRBV5-6 and TRBJ2-1, with D hard to call. Trimming cost V 0 bases and J 16 bases, with 14 bases left between them. The V gene's germline CDR1 is SGHDT and CDR2 YYEEEE. This CDR3 region has 12 residues. The CDR3 DNA reads TGTGCCAGCAGCTTGGCCGGTGAGAAGTTTTTCTTC. Translating gives CASSLAGEKFFF. Based on the CDR3 plus reference TRBV5-6 and TRBJ2-1, the full variable domain is DAGVTQSPTHLIKTRGQQVTLRCSPKSGHDTVSWYQQALGQGPQFIFQYYEEEERQRGNFPDRFSGHQFPNYSSELNVNALLLGDSALYLCASSLAGEKFFFGPGTRLTVL.

This clone occurred a few times. The chain has TRBV3-1 (or the pseudogene TRBV3-2) and TRBJ1-2, with D perhaps TRBD1 (6 bases). CDR3 size: 12 residues. Trimming shortened V by 1 base and J by 8 bases, and 8 bases separated the two germline ends. Germline values: CDR1 LGHDT, CDR2 YNNKEL (reference sequence). The CDR3: CASSQVQGGYTF. CDR3 sequence (DNA): TGTGCCAGCAGCCAAGTGCAGGGGGGCTACACCTTC.

The J gene is TRBJ2-7, the V gene TRBV7-9; D remains ambiguous. CDR1 SEHNR and CDR2 FQNEAQ come from the germline V gene (reference sequence). Trimming shortened V by 6 bases and J by 6 bases, and 6 bases separated the two germline ends. The CDR3 spans 10 residues. The CDR3 DNA follows: TGTGCCAGCAGAGGAGCCGAGCAGTACTTC. As protein: CASRGAEQYF.

The chain uses TRBV28 and TRBJ2-7, with 8 positions matching TRBD1. Unmatched junction bases numbered 7, after V lost 8 bases and J lost 4 bases. CDR3 size: 13 residues. The germline V gene has CDR1 MDHEN and CDR2 SYDVKM. This CDR3 is CASGQGQLYEQYF. The CDR3 bases are TGTGCCAGCGGACAGGGACAGCTTTACGAGCAGTACTTC. Together with reference TRBV28 and TRBJ2-7, the CDR3 gives the full variable domain: DVKVTQSSRYLVKRTGEKVFLECVQDMDHENMFWYRQDPGLGLRLIYFSYDVKMKEKGDIPEGYSVSREKKERFSLILESASTNQTSMYLCASGQGQLYEQYFGPGTRLTVT.

The chain recombines TRBV4-2 with TRBJ2-7; 7 bases line up with TRBD1. Trimming took 0 bases from V and 6 from J; bases not matched to a gene: 5. The CDR3 is made up of 14 amino acids. Per the germline V gene, CDR1 is LGHNA and CDR2 is YNFKEQ. CDR3: CASSQDRGPLEQYF. The CDR3 DNA reads as TGTGCCAGCAGCCAAGATAGGGGGCCCCTCGAGCAGTACTTC.

This clone was detected once. The chain links TRBV14 to TRBJ2-1; 13 bases match TRBD2. The germline V gene has CDR1 SGHDN and CDR2 FVKESK. V lost 5 bases, J lost 7 bases, and 2 bases stayed unmatched. The CDR3 runs 14 residues. CDR3 protein: CASSWGLAGNEQFF. CDR3 DNA sequence: TGTGCCAGCAGCTGGGGACTAGCGGGGAATGAGCAGTTCTTC.

The chain recombines TRBV6-5 with TRBJ2-1; weak D call: TRBD2 (7 bases). This CDR3 region has 15 residues. Germline CDR1 is MNHEY and CDR2 is SVGAGI. V was pared by 6 bases and J by 8 bases, with 20 bases between. CDR3 DNA sequence: TGTGCCAGCAGGCCACTCCAGAGGGGGAGGGATGAGCAGTTCTTC. This gives the protein CASRPLQRGRDEQFF.

V and J are TRBV28 and TRBJ1-1; D not resolved. The CDR3 extends over 12 amino acids. Trimming pared 7 bases from V and 1 base from J, leaving 7 bases between. CDR1 is MDHEN, CDR2 SYDVKM, per germline. CDR3 sequence reads: CASMMANTEAFF. The CDR3, as DNA: TGTGCCAGCATGATGGCGAACACTGAAGCTTTCTTT.